This passage covers 26 T cell receptor beta chains from one sample sequenced in a study of T-cell memory formation after mild COVID-19. TCRdb reanalysed the 5' RACE reads using MiXCR and keeps one entry per CDR3 protein. Here the sample spans about 400,000 distinct CDR3 sequences, roughly a quarter being singletons. Source material: PBMCs or a T cell subset sorted from them (not recorded which). The receptors stem from an adult woman who had mild COVID-19 (a few samples of this study predate the infection). Cell type and time point are not known.

The chain combines TRBV3-1 with TRBJ1-6, with TRBD1 matching 8 bases. The V gene end was trimmed by 4 bases and the J gene end by 7 bases; junction bases not matched to a gene: 9. The CDR3 is 16 amino acids. Per germline, CDR1 LGHDT and CDR2 YNNKEL (reference sequence). CDR3 nucleotides: TGTGCCAGCAGCCGACAGGGGAGGTCCAAGAATTCACCCCTCCACTTT. The encoded protein is CASSRQGRSKNSPLHF. The complete variable domain, with remaining parts taken from reference TRBV3-1 and TRBJ1-6, reads DTAVSQTPKYLVTQMGNDKSIKCEQNLGHDTMYWYKQDSKKFLKIMFSYNNKELIINETVPNRFSPKSPDKAHLNLHINSLELGDSAVYFCASSRQGRSKNSPLHFGNGTRLTVT.

The table lists this clonotype with a few counts. The rearrangement uses TRBV20-1 and TRBJ2-5; D is uncertain. V was cut by 5 bases and J by 2 bases, with 3 bases left in between. The V gene's germline CDR1 is DFQATT and CDR2 SNEGSKA (reference sequence). The CDR3 spans 10 residues. In DNA form, the CDR3 reads TGCAGTGCTCCTCAAGAGACCCAGTACTTC. Translating gives CSAPQETQYF.

This clonotype was observed a handful of times. The chain is built from TRBV29-1 and TRBJ2-3; TRBD1 aligns across 11 bases. Looked up from germline, CDR1 is SQVTM and CDR2 is ANQGSEA. The CDR3 is made up of 12 amino acids. In nucleotides, the CDR3 is TGCAGTGGGACAGGGGGAACAGATACGCAGTATTTT. Translating gives CSGTGGTDTQYF.

The V call is TRBV2, the J call TRBJ2-5, with unresolved D. The CDR3 extends over 12 amino acids. Germline V gene sequence: CDR1 SNHLY, CDR2 FYNNEI. Trimming took off 8 bases at V and 5 bases at J, with 12 bases between the two ends. CDR3 amino acids: CASSTDRETQYF. The CDR3 DNA follows: TGTGCCAGCTCCACCGACCGGGAGACCCAGTACTTC.

This clonotype came up a few times. The J gene is TRBJ2-1, the V gene TRBV24-1; D perhaps matches TRBD1 (5 bases). CDR3 length equals 15 residues. From germline, CDR1 is KGHDR and CDR2 SFDVKD. Trimming removed 6 bases from V and 5 bases from J, with 16 bases in between. The CDR3 protein is CATSLRDGGHNEQFF. The CDR3 DNA is TGTGCCACCAGTCTCAGGGATGGCGGCCACAATGAGCAGTTCTTC.

This clonotype has just a few counts. The rearrangement links TRBV5-1 to TRBJ2-5, with 9 positions matching TRBD1. Germline V gene data show CDR1 as SGHRS and CDR2 as YFSETQ. With V trimmed by 0 bases and J by 0 bases, 0 bases remained unmatched. This CDR3 has 15 residues. The CDR3 here is CASSLGQGDQETQYF. The CDR3 region has the DNA TGCGCCAGCAGCTTGGGACAGGGGGACCAAGAGACCCAGTACTTC.

This clonotype has only a few counts. The V call is TRBV12-3 or TRBV12-4, the J call TRBJ2-2, with TRBD2 identical over 11 bases. V trimming: 5 bases; J trimming: 5 bases; junction bases outside the gene matches: 4. The CDR3 extends over 15 amino acids. CDR3 bases: TGTGCCAGCAGTAGCACTAGCGGGAGTACCGGGGAGCTGTTTTTT. Its translation is CASSSTSGSTGELFF.

This clonotype was recorded once. The chain carries TRBV24-1 and TRBJ2-5, with 10 bases identical to TRBD1. The CDR3 totals 15 residues. Germline V CDR1 and CDR2: KGHDR, SFDVKD. The junction had 9 bases not matched to a gene; V was cut back by 7 bases and J by 5 bases. CDR3 sequence reads: CATSPTGGGLETQYF. The CDR3 nucleotides read TGTGCCACCAGCCCGACAGGGGGCGGTTTGGAGACCCAGTACTTC.

This clonotype was observed a few times. This CDR3 is CATSDLRQGQETQYF. The CDR3 DNA reads as TGTGCCACCAGTGATTTGCGACAGGGCCAAGAGACCCAGTACTTC. The chain has TRBV24-1 and TRBJ2-5; TRBD1 agrees at 7 bases. J lost 1 base, V lost 0 bases, and 1 base had no gene match. The V gene's germline CDR1 is KGHDR and CDR2 SFDVKD. This CDR3 has 15 residues.

This clonotype was detected ten times or more. DNA for the CDR3: TGTGCCAGCAGTTTGGGGACAGTCTATGGCTACACCTTC. This gives the protein CASSLGTVYGYTF. The chain carries TRBV6-5 and TRBJ1-2; 7 nucleotides match TRBD1. Germline assignment: CDR1 MNHEY and CDR2 SVGAGI. Trimming removed 4 bases from V and 4 bases from J; junction bases left unmatched: 3. CDR3 length: 13 amino acids.

This clonotype has just a few counts. The chain recombines TRBV6-2 or TRBV6-3 with TRBJ2-5, with a weak D call TRBD2 (6 bases). The CDR3 consists of 16 residues. Germline V CDR1 and CDR2: MNHEY, SVGEGT. With 4 bases removed from V and 0 bases from J, the gap between germline ends came to 15 bases. The chain's CDR3 is CASSSIPGAYQETQYF. The CDR3 region has the DNA TGTGCCAGCAGTTCAATCCCGGGAGCCTACCAAGAGACCCAGTACTTC.

V is TRBV7-8 and J is TRBJ1-2; no clear D gene. This CDR3 contains 15 residues. With 1 base removed from V and 4 bases from J, the gap between germline ends came to 13 bases. Germline V lookup: CDR1 SGHVS, CDR2 FQNEAQ. The chain's CDR3 is CASSLGPREPYGYTF. CDR3 coding DNA: TGTGCCAGCAGCTTAGGTCCCCGGGAGCCCTATGGCTACACCTTC.

The chain recombines TRBV15 with TRBJ1-1; D is unclear. This CDR3 has 13 amino acids. CDR1 is LNHNV, CDR2 YYDKDF, per germline (reference sequence). Trimming shortened V by 3 bases and J by 2 bases, and 7 bases separated the two germline ends. CDR3 region: CATSREFNTEAFF. The CDR3 coding sequence is TGTGCCACCAGCAGGGAATTTAACACTGAAGCTTTCTTT.

This clonotype was observed a handful of times. The rearrangement uses TRBV21-1 and TRBJ1-2; the D segment call TRBD1 is taken from the table without a DNA check. TRBV21-1 is recorded as a pseudogene. The CDR3 runs 12 residues. CDR3 residues: CASRSGAGGYTF. Here the CDR3 DNA reads TGTGCCAGCCGGTCGGGGGCTGGTGGCTACACCTTC.

Only a few counts were recorded for this clonotype. The chain couples TRBV20-1 to TRBJ1-1; D is possibly TRBD1 (6 bases). From germline, CDR1 is DFQATT and CDR2 SNEGSKA (reference sequence). The CDR3 spans 14 residues. Between the trimmed V and J ends, which lost 1 base and 0 bases, there was a span of 9 bases. The DNA of the CDR3 is TGCAGTGCTAGAGTTCAGGGGATGAACACTGAAGCTTTCTTT. Amino acids: CSARVQGMNTEAFF.

This clonotype was counted many times. The rearrangement uses TRBV2 and TRBJ2-3; D is perhaps TRBD2 (6 bases). The V and J ends lost 6 bases and 5 bases respectively, with 9 bases between them. The CDR3 contains 12 residues. Germline loops: CDR1 SNHLY, CDR2 FYNNEI. CDR3 region: CASRRGGDTQYF. DNA of the CDR3: TGTGCCAGCAGGCGGGGCGGAGATACGCAGTATTTT.

This clonotype was detected a few times. The V and J genes are TRBV29-1 and TRBJ2-7; tentative D call: TRBD2 (5 bases). The germline V gene encodes CDR1 SQVTM and CDR2 ANQGSEA. V lost 6 bases and J lost 6, with 12 bases in between. The CDR3 totals 11 residues. The CDR3 here is CSVGEGSEQYF. The CDR3 nucleotides read TGCAGCGTCGGGGAAGGGTCCGAGCAGTACTTC.

The chain is built from TRBV18 and TRBJ2-3; D perhaps matches TRBD2 (6 bases). CDR3 length: 15 amino acids. The germline gives CDR1 KGHSH, CDR2 LQKENI. The V gene lost 8 bases and the J gene lost 0 bases, with 15 bases spanning the gap. CDR3 sequence reads: CASRGGSGSTDTQYF. As DNA, the CDR3 is TGTGCCAGCAGAGGAGGGTCAGGTAGCACAGATACGCAGTATTTT.

The chain uses TRBV9 and TRBJ2-7; 10 bases agree with TRBD2. This CDR3 spans 16 amino acids. Germline lookup yields CDR1 SGDLS and CDR2 YYNGEE. V shed 0 bases, J shed 3 bases, and the junction held 6 bases outside the gene matches. Written as DNA, the CDR3 is TGTGCCAGCAGCGTAGGTCTAGCGGGGGCCATCTACGAGCAGTACTTC. This encodes CASSVGLAGAIYEQYF.

This clonotype was seen at least ten times. This chain connects TRBV12-3 or TRBV12-4 to TRBJ2-5, with 7 bases aligning to TRBD2. This CDR3 region has 14 residues. V lost 3 bases, J lost 1 base, and 2 bases stayed unmatched. As DNA, the CDR3 is TGTGCCAGCAGTTTGGGGGGGGTCCAAGAGACCCAGTACTTC. Its protein product is CASSLGGVQETQYF.

J is TRBJ1-4 and V is TRBV12-3 or TRBV12-4; D remains unclear. This CDR3 has 12 amino acids. Trimming took off 6 bases at V and 8 bases at J, with 10 bases between the two ends. The CDR3 spells CASSFGDEKLFF. DNA for the CDR3: TGTGCCAGCAGCTTTGGAGACGAAAAACTGTTTTTT.

The chain recombines TRBV7-2 with TRBJ1-1; D gene uncertain. Germline V lookup: CDR1 SGHTA, CDR2 FQGNSA. This CDR3 spans 13 amino acids. Between the trimmed V and J ends, which lost 1 base and 5 bases, there was a span of 8 bases. The DNA of the CDR3 is TGTGCCAGCAGCTTAGATCTGTGGACTGAAGCTTTCTTT. It yields the protein CASSLDLWTEAFF.

CDR3 in DNA: TGCAGTGCTAGAGGGTCAGGGGACGAGCAGTACTTC. Translating gives CSARGSGDEQYF. The chain is built from TRBV20-1 and TRBJ2-7; a possible D gene is TRBD1 (6 bases). V gave up 1 base and J gave up 5 bases, with 9 bases separating them. CDR1 is DFQATT, CDR2 SNEGSKA, per germline (reference sequence). The CDR3 totals 12 residues.

This chain joins TRBV12-3 or TRBV12-4 and TRBJ2-5; 7 bases fit TRBD1. V trimming: 5 bases; J trimming: 5 bases; junction bases outside the gene matches: 8. The CDR3 length is 14 residues. CDR3 nucleotide sequence: TGTGCCAGCAGTCGTAGACAGGGACCGGAGACCCAGTACTTC. Protein: CASSRRQGPETQYF.

The V gene is TRBV7-8, the J gene TRBJ2-2; 7 nucleotides match TRBD2. Germline CDR1 SGHVS, CDR2 FQNEAQ. The CDR3 is 16 amino acids. J gave up 5 bases and V 5 bases, and 11 bases lay outside the gene matches. The CDR3 sequence is CASSPGGRVGTGELFF. The CDR3 DNA reads TGTGCCAGCAGCCCGGGGGGACGGGTGGGAACCGGGGAGCTGTTTTTT.

The chain carries TRBV12-3 or TRBV12-4 and TRBJ2-7, with D perhaps TRBD1 (6 bases). V dropped 5 bases and J dropped 7 bases, with 12 bases sitting between them. The CDR3 loop spans 12 amino acids. The CDR3 nucleotides are TGTGCCAGCAGTGCTACAGGGACGGAGCAGTACTTC. It is translated as CASSATGTEQYF.